This TCR beta chain was recorded in a study of siplizumab effects on memory and regulatory T cells (dated by TCRdb to about 2019). For the wider study: The effect of the anti-CD2 antibody siplizumab on alloreactive T-cell subsets was examined in allogeneic mixed lymphocyte reactions constructed from human PBMCs.

A distance of 22 bases separates the germline ends of V and J, which lose 1 base and 4 bases respectively. For CDR1 and CDR2, the germline V gene lists KGHSH and LQKENI. The CDR3 sequence holds 19 residues, the cysteine and phenylalanine included. Of the read, only the CDR3 DNA is kept; its 57 bases are in frame from base 1. Regarding this clone: The antigen it recognizes is unknown. No base quality values were provided; no much bigger clone lies one nucleotide off.

The library was produced with the immunoSEQ multiplex PCR assay. Each sample had 10^5 or so TCR templates assayed by the deep sequencing platform. Genomic DNA extracted from sorted T cells was used for TCRbeta CDR3 sequencing. On the study's bioinformatics: The R programming language was used for clonal analysis of the TCRbeta CDR3 data. Alloreactive CD4+ and CD8+ clones were identified by comparing unstimulated samples to CFSE-low samples taken after the reaction. Regulatory or non-regulatory origin of alloreactive CD4+ clones was assigned by matching sequences to the sorted unstimulated Treg and non-Treg repertoires. TCRdb mirrors the immuneACCESS table, restricted to in-frame sequences. Some clones are absent from its copies; in checked studies, under half trace to an unresolved V gene, and the reason for the others is unknown. The DNA was the basis for D and trimming; V, J and clone size are from that table. In all, the sample holds around 99,000 clones, and 92% of those were seen once. The ten largest make up around 0.75% of the sample.

TCRbeta CDR3 sequencing was performed on sorted unstimulated T cells and on proliferating T cells recovered from mixed lymphocyte reactions. Fresh whole blood from about ten HLA-typed healthy donors served as the source for isolating PBMCs. To map where alloreactive clones came from, CD4+ regulatory T cells in the unstimulated state were FACS-sorted. General study outcomes and caveats: Because sequences at frequencies below about 10^-5 were poorly captured, only a minor fraction of alloreactive clones could be mapped back to unstimulated subsets. The suppressive function of proliferating Tregs from siplizumab cultures was not functionally confirmed. Among mappable alloreactive CD4+ clones, the Treg-derived fraction averaged 68.8% with siplizumab versus approximately 27% in control reactions. Siplizumab significantly reduced the cumulative frequency of alloreactive sequences traceable to unstimulated CD4+ memory T cells. For roughly 75-97% of proliferating CD4+ or CD8+ clones, no naive or memory phenotype could be assigned. Unstimulated naive T cells appeared to be more diverse than memory T cells, and naive cells seemed to make a substantial contribution to the alloresponse.

This receptor was identified in a human donor in good health. In this chain, TRBV18 is recombined with TRBJ2-2; no D gene call is confident. Sequenced: Tregs sorted from blood. The CDR3 region reads CASSPRPNVAPWGTGELFF. The DNA sequence reads TGTGCCAGCTCACCACGCCCTAACGTGGCACCTTGGGGCACCGGGGAGCTGTTTTTT.